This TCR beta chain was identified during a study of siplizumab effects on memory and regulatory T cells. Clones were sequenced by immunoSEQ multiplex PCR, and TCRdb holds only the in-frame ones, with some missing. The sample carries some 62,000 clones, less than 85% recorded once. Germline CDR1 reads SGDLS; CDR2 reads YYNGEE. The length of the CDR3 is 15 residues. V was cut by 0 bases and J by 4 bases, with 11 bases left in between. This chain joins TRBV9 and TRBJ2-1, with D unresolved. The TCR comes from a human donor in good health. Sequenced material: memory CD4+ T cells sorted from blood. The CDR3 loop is CASSVGGQNYNEQFF. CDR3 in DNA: TGTGCCAGCAGCGTAGGGGGTCAGAATTACAATGAGCAGTTCTTC. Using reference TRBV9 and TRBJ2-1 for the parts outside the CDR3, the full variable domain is DSGVTQTPKHLITATGQRVTLRCSPRSGDLSVYWYQQSLDQGLQFLIQYYNGEERAKGNILERFSAQQFPDLHSELNLSSLELGDSALYFCASSVGGQNYNEQFFGPGTRLTVL.